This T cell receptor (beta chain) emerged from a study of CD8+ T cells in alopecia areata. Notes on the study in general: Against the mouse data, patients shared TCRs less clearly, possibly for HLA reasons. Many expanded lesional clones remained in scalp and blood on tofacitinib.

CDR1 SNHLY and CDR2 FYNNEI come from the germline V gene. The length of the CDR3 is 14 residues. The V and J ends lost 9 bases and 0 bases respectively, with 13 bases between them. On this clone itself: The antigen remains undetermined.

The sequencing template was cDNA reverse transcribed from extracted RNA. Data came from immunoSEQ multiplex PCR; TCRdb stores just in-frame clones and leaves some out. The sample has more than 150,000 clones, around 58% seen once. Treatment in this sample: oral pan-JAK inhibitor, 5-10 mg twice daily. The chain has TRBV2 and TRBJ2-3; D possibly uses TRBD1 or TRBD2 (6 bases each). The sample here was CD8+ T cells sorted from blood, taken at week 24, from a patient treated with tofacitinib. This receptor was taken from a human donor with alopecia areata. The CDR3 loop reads CARRGELSTDTQYF. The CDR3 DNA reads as TGTGCCAGAAGGGGGGAATTGAGCACAGATACGCAGTATTTT. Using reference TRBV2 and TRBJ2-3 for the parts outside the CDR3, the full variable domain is EPEVTQTPSHQVTQMGQEVILRCVPISNHLYFYWYRQILGQKVEFLVSFYNNEISEKSEIFDDQFSVERPDGSNFTLKIRSTKLEDSAMYFCARRGELSTDTQYFGPGTRLTVL.